This TCR beta chain emerged from a study of OX40 agonist ivuxolimab in advanced cancers. Per germline, CDR1 MNHEY and CDR2 SMNVEV (reference sequence). The V end lost 2 bases, the J end lost 7 bases, and 15 bases lay between the germline ends. The CDR3 is 14 residues long. The repertoire was sequenced with immunoSEQ multiplex PCR; TCRdb's copy has only in-frame clones and lacks some. In the table there are 60,000 to 65,000 clones, 91% of which are singletons. Sequenced material: CD4+ or CD8+ T cells sorted from blood, taken in a trial of the OX40 agonist ivuxolimab. This TCR was recovered from an adult with an advanced solid tumor such as melanoma, head and neck, liver or kidney cancer. This sequence joins TRBV27 and TRBJ2-7, with D perhaps given as TRBD1 or TRBD2 (7 bases each). The CDR3 nucleotides are TGTGCCAGCAGTTTACTTCGGCAGGGGGGGGAGCAGTACTTC. Encoded protein: CASSLLRQGGEQYF.